The 11 T cell receptor beta chains in this list originate from one sample, sequenced in a study of CD8+ T cells in alopecia areata. Using CD4, CD8alpha, NKG2D, NKG2ACE and other markers, pooled cutaneous lymph node cells were sorted. It was cDNA, reverse transcribed from extracted RNA, that served as the sequencing template. Assay: immunoSEQ multiplex PCR; the TCRdb copy retains only in-frame clones and omits some. This table holds around 290,000 clones with no singletons; the top ten claim 1.2%. Sample: CD4+ T cells sorted from a lymph node. The origin of the receptors is a C3H/HeJ mouse with alopecia areata. These mice share the MHC haplotype H2-k.

About this clone itself: Each gene name is a mouse one. The CDR3 goes on 4 residues after the read ends, and that part is filled in from the germline J gene. The rearrangement uses TRBV1 and TRBJ2-1; 9 nucleotides agree with TRBD2. The junction had 3 bases not matched to a gene; V was cut back by 0 bases and J by 3 bases. This CDR3 has 16 amino acids. Per germline, CDR1 NSQYPW and CDR2 LRSPGD (reference sequence). The CDR3 region is CTCSADAGGGYAEQFF. The covered CDR3 bases are TGCACCTGCAGTGCAGATGCTGGGGGGGGCTATGCT.

Concerning this clone: Each gene name is a mouse one. Other DNA sequences from this sample encode an identical CDR3 as well. CDR3 bases read: TGCACCTGCAGTGGCGGGACAAACTAT. Translation: CTCSGGTNY. The full-length CDR3 reads as CTCSGGTNYEQYF. J is TRBJ2-7 and V is TRBV1, with a possible D match to TRBD1 (6 bases). The sequence runs out 4 residues before the end of the CDR3; the remainder is reconstructed from the germline J gene. Germline V gives CDR1 NSQYPW, CDR2 LRSPGD (reference sequence). CDR3 length equals 13 residues. V was clipped by 4 bases and J by 3 bases, with 10 bases between them. Using reference TRBV1 and TRBJ2-7 for the parts outside the CDR3, the full variable domain is VTLLEQNPRWRLVPRGQAVNLRCILKNSQYPWMSWYQQDLQKQLQWLFTLRSPGDKEVKSLPGADYLATRVTDTELRLQVANMSQGRTLYCTCSGGTNYEQYFGPGTRLTVL.

Details on this clone: Genes and germline are mouse. The missing CDR3 end, 4 residues past where the read stops, is filled in from the germline J gene. The chain uses TRBV13-1 and TRBJ2-7, with a tentative D call TRBD1 (6 bases). The length of the CDR3 is 12 residues. CDR1 and CDR2 from the germline V gene are NSHNY and SYGAGN. Partial CDR3 DNA: TGTGCCAGCAGTGGTCAGGGGAAT. Encoded protein: CASSGQGN. The whole CDR3 region reads CASSGQGNEQYF.

In this sample, this clone turned up a few times. Gene names and germline refer to mouse. Read sequence stops 4 residues before the CDR3 end, and the germline J gene provides the missing end. V is TRBV14 and J is TRBJ2-3; unclear D gene. V was clipped by 1 base and J by 2 bases, with 8 bases between them. Germline V gives CDR1 SGHDT, CDR2 FRDEAV. This CDR3 is built from 14 residues. This chain's CDR3 is CASSFTDFAETLYF. CDR3 DNA, as far as it was read: TGTGCCAGCAGTTTCACAGATTTTGCAGAA.

This clone was found a few times. The listed genes are named as in mouse. The sample carries other DNA sequences with the same CDR3. Partial CDR3 DNA: TGTGCCAGCAGTGAAAGGACTGGGGGATAT. Amino acid sequence: CASSERTGGY. The full CDR3 is CASSERTGGYEQYF. The chain couples TRBV13-1 to TRBJ2-7, with 10 positions matching TRBD2. The read is 4 residues too short to cover the CDR3 end, so that end is filled in from the germline J gene. Germline CDR1 is NSHNY and CDR2 is SYGAGN. The CDR3 spans 14 residues.

As for this clone: These gene names are mouse names. The read falls 4 residues short of the CDR3 end, and the missing part is taken from the germline J gene. The gene calls are TRBV13-1 and TRBJ2-2; D is unclear. The V gene's germline CDR1 is NSHNY and CDR2 SYGAGN. Trimming took 2 bases from V and 0 from J, leaving 5 bases between them. CDR3 size: 14 residues. The CDR3 bases that were read are TGTGCCAGCAGTGAAGCAGCAAACACCGGG. This translates into CASSEAANTG. The full CDR3 reads CASSEAANTGQLYF.

This clone was picked up a small number of times. Germline and genes: mouse. The CDR3 extends 4 residues past the end of the read, so its final part is completed from the germline J gene. V is TRBV13-3 and J is TRBJ2-7; D ambiguous. Germline CDR1 and CDR2: NNHDY and SYVADS. Between the trimmed V and J ends, which lost 4 bases and 3 bases, there was a span of 8 bases. The CDR3 spans 12 residues. The CDR3 region is CASSLTDYEQYF. The CDR3 bases that were read are TGTGCCAGCAGTTTAACAGACTAT.

In its sample, this clone was seen a few times. Mouse gene names apply. The CDR3 end is not reached by the read, which stops 4 residues before it; the germline J gene fills it in. The V gene is TRBV1, the J gene TRBJ2-2; possible D gene TRBD1, 5 bases. The germline gives CDR1 NSQYPW, CDR2 LRSPGD (reference sequence). This CDR3 has 14 residues. V gave up 3 bases and J gave up 4 bases, with 9 bases separating them. The covered CDR3 bases are TGCACCTGCAGTGCGGCCAGGGTCACCGGG. Translating it yields CTCSAARVTG. The CDR3 as a whole reads CTCSAARVTGQLYF.

There are many counts of this clone. The gene symbols are mouse symbols. CDR3 bases read: TGTGCCAGCAGTGAGTCTGGGGGGGCTGCAGAA. Its protein is CASSESGGAAE. The whole CDR3 protein is CASSESGGAAETLYF. The chain has TRBV13-1 and TRBJ2-3, with 10 bases fitting TRBD2. The sequenced fragment ends 4 residues before the CDR3 boundary, so the rest is inferred from the germline J gene. The CDR3 consists of 15 residues. J gave up 2 bases and V 2 bases, and 2 bases lay outside the gene matches. In germline, CDR1 is NSHNY, CDR2 SYGAGN.

As concerns this clone: The germline and genes are mouse ones. The read finishes 4 residues shy of the CDR3 end, and the germline J gene is used to complete it. The rearrangement joins TRBV19 to TRBJ2-4, with TRBD1 matching 10 bases. Germline-derived CDR1 and CDR2 are FNHDT and SITEND (reference sequence). This CDR3 is built from 13 residues. CDR3 DNA, as far as it was read: TGTGCCAGCCGGGACAGGGGAGGAAAC. Translation: CASRDRGGN. In full, the CDR3 is CASRDRGGNTLYF.

As for this clone: The genes and germline here are from mouse. The sequence runs out 4 residues before the end of the CDR3; the remainder is reconstructed from the germline J gene. This chain joins TRBV1 and TRBJ2-1, with TRBD2 matching over 8 bases. This CDR3 has 14 residues. V lost 3 bases, J lost 5 bases, and 3 bases stayed unmatched. The germline CDR1 and CDR2 sequences are NSQYPW and LRSPGD (reference sequence). The DNA read from the CDR3 is TGCACCTGCAGTGCCCCTGGGGGGAATGCT. This sequence encodes CTCSAPGGNA. The whole CDR3 is CTCSAPGGNAEQFF.